Listed here are 22 T cell receptor beta chains from one sample, sequenced in a study of shared clonotypes between healthy human individuals. It was CD45RO-negative cells, positively selected for CCR7, that made up naive CD8 cells, with terminally differentiated effector memory CD45RA+ cells excluded. Sequencing was performed with immunoSEQ multiplex PCR; in TCRdb, only in-frame clones are kept and a portion is missing. The sample yields over 750,000 clones, 96% seen once. What was sequenced was naive CD8+ T cells sorted from blood. The receptor source for this set is a man under 40 in good health.

This chain links TRBV10-3 with TRBJ2-2, with D possibly being TRBD1 or TRBD2 (5 bases each). The germline V and J ends were trimmed by 7 bases and 6 bases, with 15 bases remaining between them. This CDR3 has 14 residues. Germline CDR1 ENHRY, CDR2 SYGVKD. This CDR3 reads CAIKALGDAGELFF. The CDR3 nucleotides read TGTGCCATCAAGGCGTTGGGGGATGCCGGGGAGCTGTTTTTT.

V usage is TRBV6-6 and J usage is TRBJ2-1; D uncertain. Germline V CDR1 and CDR2: MNHNY, SVGAGI (reference sequence). This CDR3 has 11 amino acids. Trimming took 8 bases from V and 4 from J, leaving 6 bases between them. The DNA for the CDR3 is TGTGCCAGCTTTAAGTACAATGAGCAGTTCTTC. It specifies CASFKYNEQFF.

The chain has TRBV4-3 and TRBJ1-1, with D maybe TRBD1 (5 bases). V dropped 0 bases and J dropped 2 bases, with 13 bases sitting between them. The CDR3 has 16 residues. The germline CDR1 and CDR2 sequences are LGHNA and YSLEER. The CDR3 reads CASSQELGHGNTEAFF. In nucleotides, the CDR3 is TGCGCCAGCAGCCAAGAGCTTGGACACGGAAACACTGAAGCTTTCTTT.

The gene calls are TRBV6-5 and TRBJ2-7; weak D call: TRBD2 (6 bases). The ends were cut back, 3 bases at V and 5 bases at J, with 11 bases in the middle. Germline V lookup: CDR1 MNHEY, CDR2 SVGAGI. The CDR3 spans 13 residues. The CDR3 loop reads CASSYTGVHEQYF. CDR3 DNA: TGTGCCAGCAGTTATACGGGGGTCCACGAGCAGTACTTC.

The chain couples TRBV27 to TRBJ1-2; 9 bases line up with TRBD1. V gave up 6 bases and J gave up 4 bases; unmatched junction bases: 6. The CDR3 runs 14 residues. Germline V gene data show CDR1 as MNHEY and CDR2 as SMNVEV (reference sequence). This CDR3 is CASRTTGGAYGYTF. The CDR3 bases are TGTGCCAGCAGGACGACAGGGGGTGCCTATGGCTACACCTTC.

The chain couples TRBV29-1 to TRBJ2-3; D ambiguous. This CDR3 contains 14 residues. Per germline, CDR1 SQVTM and CDR2 ANQGSEA. V lost 1 base, J lost 1 base, and 9 bases lay in between. The CDR3 bases are TGCAGCGTTGAAGGGGCGTCTCGCACAGATACGCAGTATTTT. Translated: CSVEGASRTDTQYF.

The chain couples TRBV29-1 to TRBJ2-1; D is possibly TRBD2 (6 bases). Looked up from germline, CDR1 is SQVTM and CDR2 is ANQGSEA. CDR3 length: 14 residues. V dropped 4 bases and J dropped 3 bases, with 13 bases sitting between them. The CDR3 DNA is TGCAGCGTTGGATTTGCGGGGTACTACAATGAGCAGTTCTTC. Its translation is CSVGFAGYYNEQFF.

The chain employs TRBV6-6 and TRBJ2-1; D unclear. The V and J ends lost 0 bases and 3 bases respectively, with 3 bases between them. This CDR3 comprises 13 residues. Germline V gene data show CDR1 as MNHNY and CDR2 as SVGAGI (reference sequence). The chain's CDR3 is CASSYSRYNEQFF. The CDR3 bases are TGTGCCAGCAGTTACTCTCGCTACAATGAGCAGTTCTTC.

The chain is built from TRBV27 and TRBJ2-1; D may be TRBD2 (7 bases). Germline V gives CDR1 MNHEY, CDR2 SMNVEV (reference sequence). Trimming took off 1 base at V and 9 bases at J, with 10 bases between the two ends. This CDR3 has 13 amino acids. The CDR3 loop is CASSLLGGGEQFF. CDR3 nucleotide sequence: TGTGCCAGCAGTTTATTAGGGGGGGGTGAGCAGTTCTTC.

The V gene is TRBV15, the J gene TRBJ1-4, with D possibly being TRBD1 (5 bases). Per germline, CDR1 LNHNV and CDR2 YYDKDF (reference sequence). V was cut by 4 bases and J by 0 bases, with 12 bases left in between. This CDR3 region has 16 residues. In nucleotides, the CDR3 is TGTGCCACCAGCAACGCCGTAGGGGCAACTAATGAAAAACTGTTTTTT. This encodes CATSNAVGATNEKLFF.

V is TRBV28 and J is TRBJ2-5; 9 bases are shared with TRBD1. Germline CDR1 and CDR2: MDHEN and SYDVKM. The V segment lost 3 bases and the J segment 1 base; nucleotides outside the gene matches: 12. The CDR3 consists of 18 residues. Written as DNA, the CDR3 is TGTGCCAGCAGTTTTTGGGGGTGGACAGGGGCTTCCCAAGAGACCCAGTACTTC. This translates into CASSFWGWTGASQETQYF.

The genes are TRBV5-1 and TRBJ2-7; possible D gene TRBD2, 5 bases. V was trimmed by 1 base and J by 7 bases, leaving 12 bases between them. CDR3 length: 13 amino acids. CDR1 SGHRS and CDR2 YFSETQ come from the germline V gene. CDR3 sequence (DNA): TGCGCCAGCAGCTTGAATAGCGTTCGGGAGCAGTACTTC. It is translated as CASSLNSVREQYF.

This clone occurred once. This rearrangement joins TRBV5-4 to TRBJ1-1; TRBD1 is a possible D gene (6 bases). The germline CDR1 and CDR2 sequences are SGHNT and YYREEE (reference sequence). Trimming stripped 4 bases from V and 0 bases from J, with 22 bases between. The CDR3 consists of 18 residues. The chain's CDR3 is CASSPILGTGAMNTEAFF. In nucleotides, the CDR3 is TGTGCCAGCAGCCCCATACTAGGGACGGGGGCTATGAACACTGAAGCTTTCTTT.

In regard to this clone: The sample holds other DNA sequences that translate to the same CDR3. The rearrangement links TRBV7-9 to TRBJ1-5, with D unresolved. With 2 bases removed from V and 2 bases from J, the gap between germline ends came to 4 bases. Germline CDR1 is SEHNR and CDR2 is FQNEAQ (reference sequence). The CDR3 sequence is 13 residues long. CDR3 protein: CASSLPGNQPQHF. The CDR3, as DNA: TGTGCCAGCAGCTTACCTGGCAATCAGCCCCAGCATTTT.

V and J are TRBV5-6 and TRBJ1-3; the D is unclear. Trimming pared 0 bases from V and 0 bases from J, leaving 4 bases between. The CDR3 sequence is 14 residues long. The germline V gene encodes CDR1 SGHDT and CDR2 YYEEEE. The CDR3 here is CASSLDYSGNTIYF. CDR3 in DNA: TGTGCCAGCAGCTTGGACTACTCTGGAAACACCATATATTTT.

The chain joins TRBV18 to TRBJ2-7, with D possibly being TRBD1 (6 bases). The V end was cut by 0 bases, the J end by 0 bases, with 12 bases between. Per germline, CDR1 KGHSH and CDR2 LQKENI. This CDR3 comprises 16 residues. CDR3 amino acids: CASSPPDSYSSYEQYF. The CDR3 region has the DNA TGTGCCAGCTCACCACCGGACAGTTATAGCTCCTACGAGCAGTACTTC.

V and J are TRBV7-8 and TRBJ2-7; D not certain. CDR1 is SGHVS, CDR2 FQNEAQ, per germline. Trimming cost V 1 base and J 2 bases, with 12 bases left between them. The CDR3 spans 15 residues. Here the CDR3 reads CASSLVGLSAYEQYF. CDR3 sequence (DNA): TGTGCCAGCAGCTTAGTGGGGTTATCCGCCTACGAGCAGTACTTC.

CDR3 nucleotides: TGTGCCAGCCCCCGATTGATGGCGGGCACCGGGGAGCTGTTTTTT. Amino acid sequence: CASPRLMAGTGELFF. The chain has TRBV21-1 and TRBJ2-2; TRBD2 reflects the table's D call only, with no check against the DNA. TRBV21-1 is deemed a pseudogene. The CDR3 runs 15 residues.

A single count supports this clone. The rearrangement joins TRBV19 to TRBJ2-2, with 7 bases lining up with TRBD1. The CDR3 covers 17 residues. Germline-derived CDR1 and CDR2 are LNHDA and SQIVND (reference sequence). The V gene end was trimmed by 3 bases and the J gene end by 0 bases; junction bases not matched to a gene: 7. CDR3 loop: CASSILLGGPNTGELFF. CDR3 bases: TGTGCCAGTAGTATCTTGCTAGGGGGCCCGAACACCGGGGAGCTGTTTTTT.

The chain joins TRBV27 to TRBJ2-1; TRBD2 agrees at 8 bases. The CDR3 spans 15 residues. V dropped 4 bases and J dropped 9; count of bases not matched to a gene: 11. Germline loops: CDR1 MNHEY, CDR2 SMNVEV (reference sequence). The CDR3 DNA sequence: TGTGCCAGCAGTTCAATAGCGGGAATCCGTATTGAGCAGTTCTTC. Its protein is CASSSIAGIRIEQFF.

The V and J genes are TRBV7-9 and TRBJ1-1; TRBD1 matches at 9 bases. Germline V CDR1 and CDR2: SEHNR, FQNEAQ (reference sequence). Trimming cost V 5 bases and J 8 bases; bases outside gene matches: 9. This CDR3 is built from 14 residues. This chain's CDR3 is CASSLGQGMWEAFF. As DNA, the CDR3 is TGTGCCAGCAGCCTAGGACAGGGGATGTGGGAAGCTTTCTTT. Together with reference TRBV7-9 and TRBJ1-1, the CDR3 gives the full variable domain: DTGVSQNPRHKITKRGQNVTFRCDPISEHNRLYWYRQTLGQGPEFLTYFQNEAQLEKSRLLSDRFSAERPKGSFSTLEIQRTEQGDSAMYLCASSLGQGMWEAFFGQGTRLTVV.

This sequence joins TRBV14 and TRBJ2-7; 9 bases line up with TRBD2. After removal of 2 bases from V and 6 bases from J, the junction contained 8 bases not matched to a gene. The CDR3 sequence is 15 residues long. Germline CDR1 is SGHDN and CDR2 is FVKESK. CDR3 DNA: TGTGCCAGCAGCCAAATAGCGGGAGCTCCTTTCGAGCAGTACTTC. It specifies CASSQIAGAPFEQYF.